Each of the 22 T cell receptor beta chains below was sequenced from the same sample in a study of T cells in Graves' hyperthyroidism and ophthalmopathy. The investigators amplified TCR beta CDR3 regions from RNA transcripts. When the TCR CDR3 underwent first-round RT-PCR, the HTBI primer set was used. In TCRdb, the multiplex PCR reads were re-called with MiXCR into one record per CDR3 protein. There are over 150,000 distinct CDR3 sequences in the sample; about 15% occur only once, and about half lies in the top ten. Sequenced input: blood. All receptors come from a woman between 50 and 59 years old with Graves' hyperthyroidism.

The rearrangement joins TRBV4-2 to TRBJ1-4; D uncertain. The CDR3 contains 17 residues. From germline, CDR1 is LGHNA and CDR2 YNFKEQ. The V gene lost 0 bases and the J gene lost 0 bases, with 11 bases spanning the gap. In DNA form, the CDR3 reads TGTGCCAGCAGCCAAGACGGTATCATTTCAACTAATGAAAAACTGTTTTTT. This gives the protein CASSQDGIISTNEKLFF.

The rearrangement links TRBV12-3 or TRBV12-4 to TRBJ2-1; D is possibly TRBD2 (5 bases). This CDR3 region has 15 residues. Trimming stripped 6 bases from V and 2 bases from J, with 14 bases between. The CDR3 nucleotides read TGTGCCAGCAGGGGGTCGGGGTACGCCTACAATGAGCAGTTCTTC. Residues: CASRGSGYAYNEQFF.

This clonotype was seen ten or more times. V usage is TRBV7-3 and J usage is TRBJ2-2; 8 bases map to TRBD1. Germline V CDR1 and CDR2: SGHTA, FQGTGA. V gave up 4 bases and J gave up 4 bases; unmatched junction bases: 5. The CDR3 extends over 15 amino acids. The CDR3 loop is CASSSTGGSTGELFF. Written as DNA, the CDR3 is TGTGCCAGCAGCTCCACAGGGGGAAGCACCGGGGAGCTGTTTTTT.

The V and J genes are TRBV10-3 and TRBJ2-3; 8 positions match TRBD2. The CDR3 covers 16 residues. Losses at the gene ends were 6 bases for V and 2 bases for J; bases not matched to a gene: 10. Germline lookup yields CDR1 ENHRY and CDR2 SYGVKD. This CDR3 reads CAIRTMLAGPTDTQYF. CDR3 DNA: TGTGCCATCAGGACAATGCTAGCGGGCCCCACAGATACGCAGTATTTT.

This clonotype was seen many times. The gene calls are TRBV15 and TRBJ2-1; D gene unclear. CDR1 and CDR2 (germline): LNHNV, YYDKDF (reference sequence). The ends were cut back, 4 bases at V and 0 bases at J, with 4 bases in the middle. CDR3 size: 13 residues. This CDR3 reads CATSNRSYNEQFF. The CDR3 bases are TGTGCCACCAGCAACCGCTCCTACAATGAGCAGTTCTTC.

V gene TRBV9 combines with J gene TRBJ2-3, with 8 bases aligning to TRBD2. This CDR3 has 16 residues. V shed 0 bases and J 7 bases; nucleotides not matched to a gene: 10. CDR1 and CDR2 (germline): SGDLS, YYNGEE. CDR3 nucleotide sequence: TGTGCCAGCAGCGTAGATGCGGGAGGACTGAAAAATACGCAGTATTTT. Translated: CASSVDAGGLKNTQYF.

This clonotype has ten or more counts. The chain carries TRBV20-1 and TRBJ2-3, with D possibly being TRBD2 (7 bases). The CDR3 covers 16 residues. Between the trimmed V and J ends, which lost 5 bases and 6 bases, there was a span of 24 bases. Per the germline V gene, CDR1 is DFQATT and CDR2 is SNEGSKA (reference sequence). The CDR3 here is CSALQQGGVVYDTQYF. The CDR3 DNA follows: TGCAGTGCTCTACAACAGGGAGGGGTTGTCTACGATACGCAGTATTTT.

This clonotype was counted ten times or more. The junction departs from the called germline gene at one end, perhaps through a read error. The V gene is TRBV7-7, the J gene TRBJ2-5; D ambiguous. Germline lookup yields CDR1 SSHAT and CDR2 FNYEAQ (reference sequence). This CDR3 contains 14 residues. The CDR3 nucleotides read TGTGCTAGCAGCTTCTCGCGAGTCCAAGAGACCCAGTACTTC. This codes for CASSFSRVQETQYF.

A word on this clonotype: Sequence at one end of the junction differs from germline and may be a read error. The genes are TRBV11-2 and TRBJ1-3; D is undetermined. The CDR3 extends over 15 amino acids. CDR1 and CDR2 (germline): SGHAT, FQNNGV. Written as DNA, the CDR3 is TGTGCCGGCAGCGAGAGTTGGGTCTCTGGAAACACCATATATTTT. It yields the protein CAGSESWVSGNTIYF.

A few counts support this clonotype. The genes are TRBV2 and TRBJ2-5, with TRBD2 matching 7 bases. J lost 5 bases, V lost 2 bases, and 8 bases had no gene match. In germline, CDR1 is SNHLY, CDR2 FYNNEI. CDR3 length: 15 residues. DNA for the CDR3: TGTGCCAGCAGTGAAAACGCGGGAGCAGAGGAGACCCAGTACTTC. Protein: CASSENAGAEETQYF. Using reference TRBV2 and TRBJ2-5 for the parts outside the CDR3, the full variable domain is EPEVTQTPSHQVTQMGQEVILRCVPISNHLYFYWYRQILGQKVEFLVSFYNNEISEKSEIFDDQFSVERPDGSNFTLKIRSTKLEDSAMYFCASSENAGAEETQYFGPGTRLLVL.

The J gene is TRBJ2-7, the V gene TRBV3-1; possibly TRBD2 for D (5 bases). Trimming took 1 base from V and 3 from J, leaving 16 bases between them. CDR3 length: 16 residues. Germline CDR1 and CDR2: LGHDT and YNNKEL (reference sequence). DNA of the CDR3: TGTGCCAGCAGCCAAGCGGGGTCCGTCCGGCTCTACGAGCAGTACTTC. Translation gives CASSQAGSVRLYEQYF.

In DNA form, the CDR3 reads TGTGCCTGCTTACCCGCGAACACCGGGGAGCTGTTTTTT. Translating gives CACLPANTGELFF. The chain couples TRBV30 to TRBJ2-2; no clear D gene. Trimming pared 6 bases from V and 0 bases from J, leaving 8 bases between. CDR3 length: 13 residues. CDR1 is GTSNPN, CDR2 SVGIG, per germline (reference sequence).

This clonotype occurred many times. The CDR3 region has the DNA TGTGCCAGCAGCCAAGATATGACAGGGCTTCAGCCCCAGCATTTT. Translated: CASSQDMTGLQPQHF. This chain joins TRBV3-1 and TRBJ1-5; 7 bases line up with TRBD1. The CDR3 spans 15 residues. Germline CDR1 is LGHDT and CDR2 is YNNKEL (reference sequence). Germline trimming cut 0 bases from V and 6 bases from J; bases unmatched to any gene: 5.

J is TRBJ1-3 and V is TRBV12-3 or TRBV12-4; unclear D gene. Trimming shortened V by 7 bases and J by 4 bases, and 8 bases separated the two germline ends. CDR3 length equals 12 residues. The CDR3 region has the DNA TGTGCCAGCAACCCCTCGGGAAACACCATATATTTT. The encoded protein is CASNPSGNTIYF.

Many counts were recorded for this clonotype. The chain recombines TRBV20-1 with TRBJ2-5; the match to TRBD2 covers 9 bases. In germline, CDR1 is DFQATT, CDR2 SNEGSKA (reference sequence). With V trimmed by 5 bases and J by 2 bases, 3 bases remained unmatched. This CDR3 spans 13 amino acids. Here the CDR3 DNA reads TGCAGTGCTTCGACTAGCGGTCAAGAGACCCAGTACTTC. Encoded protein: CSASTSGQETQYF.

CDR3 nucleotide sequence: TGTGCCAGCTCAGGAGGAGCAGGTCGGTCTGGAAACACCATATATTTT. This codes for CASSGGAGRSGNTIYF. V gene TRBV18 combines with J gene TRBJ1-3; unclear D gene. The CDR3 covers 16 residues. CDR1 is KGHSH, CDR2 LQKENI, per germline. V lost 5 bases to trimming and J lost 1 base, with 15 bases between them.

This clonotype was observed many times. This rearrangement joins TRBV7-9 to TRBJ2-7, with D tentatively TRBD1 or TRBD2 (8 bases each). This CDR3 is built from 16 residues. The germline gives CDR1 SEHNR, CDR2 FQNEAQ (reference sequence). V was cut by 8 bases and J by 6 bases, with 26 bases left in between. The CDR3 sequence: CASQSQGVSGSGEQYF. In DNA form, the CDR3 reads TGTGCCAGCCAATCACAGGGGGTCAGCGGGAGTGGCGAGCAGTACTTC.

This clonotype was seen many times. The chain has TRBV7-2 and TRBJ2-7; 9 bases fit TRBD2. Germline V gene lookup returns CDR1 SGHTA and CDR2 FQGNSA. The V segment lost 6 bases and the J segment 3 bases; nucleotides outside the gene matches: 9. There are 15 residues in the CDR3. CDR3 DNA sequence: TGTGCCAGCAGGGGTTCGACTAGCGGTCTCTACGAGCAGTACTTC. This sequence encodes CASRGSTSGLYEQYF. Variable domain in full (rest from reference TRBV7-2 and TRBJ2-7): GAGVSQSPSNKVTEKGKDVELRCDPISGHTALYWYRQSLGQGLEFLIYFQGNSAPDKSGLPSDRFSAERTGGSVSTLTIQRTQQEDSAVYLCASRGSTSGLYEQYFGPGTRLTVT.

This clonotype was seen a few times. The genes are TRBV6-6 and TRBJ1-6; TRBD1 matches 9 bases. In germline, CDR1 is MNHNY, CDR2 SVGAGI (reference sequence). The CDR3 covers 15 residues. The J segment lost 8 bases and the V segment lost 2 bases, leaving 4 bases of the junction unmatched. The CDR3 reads CASSYTGQGYSPLHF. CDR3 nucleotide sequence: TGTGCCAGCAGTTACACGGGACAGGGTTATTCACCCCTCCACTTT.

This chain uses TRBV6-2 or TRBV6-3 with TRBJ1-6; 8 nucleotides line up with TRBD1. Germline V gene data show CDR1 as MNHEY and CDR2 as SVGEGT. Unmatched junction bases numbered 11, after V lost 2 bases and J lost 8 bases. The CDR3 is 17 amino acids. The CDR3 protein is CASSYPETGARDSPLHF. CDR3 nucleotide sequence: TGTGCCAGCAGTTACCCGGAGACAGGGGCAAGGGATTCACCCCTCCACTTT.

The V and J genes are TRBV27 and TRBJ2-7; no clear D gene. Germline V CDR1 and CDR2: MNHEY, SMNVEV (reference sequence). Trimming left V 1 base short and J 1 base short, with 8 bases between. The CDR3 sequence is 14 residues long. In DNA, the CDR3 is TGTGCCAGCAGTTTATGGGTAACTTCCTACGAGCAGTACTTC. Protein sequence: CASSLWVTSYEQYF.

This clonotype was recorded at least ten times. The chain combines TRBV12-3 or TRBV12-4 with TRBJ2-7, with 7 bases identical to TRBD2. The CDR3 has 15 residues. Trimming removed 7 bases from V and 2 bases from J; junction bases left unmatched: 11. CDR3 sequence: CASTHGAGSTYEQYF. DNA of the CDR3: TGTGCCAGCACCCATGGAGCGGGATCTACCTACGAGCAGTACTTC.